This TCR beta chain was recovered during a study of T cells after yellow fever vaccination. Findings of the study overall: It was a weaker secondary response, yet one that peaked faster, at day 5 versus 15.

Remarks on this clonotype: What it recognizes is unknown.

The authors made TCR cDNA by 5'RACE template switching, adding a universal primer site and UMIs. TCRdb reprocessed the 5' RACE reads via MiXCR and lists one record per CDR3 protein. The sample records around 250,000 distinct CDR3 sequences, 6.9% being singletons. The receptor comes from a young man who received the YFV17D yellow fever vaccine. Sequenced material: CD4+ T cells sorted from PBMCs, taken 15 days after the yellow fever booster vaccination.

CDR3 in DNA: TGTGCCAGCAGTGTAGGGACAGGGCGTTCGAATGAGCAGTTCTTC. Translating gives CASSVGTGRSNEQFF. The chain couples TRBV6-1 to TRBJ2-1, with TRBD1 identical over 9 bases. Germline loops: CDR1 MNHNS, CDR2 SASEGT. The CDR3 covers 15 residues. After removal of 4 bases from V and 7 bases from J, the junction contained 8 bases not matched to a gene.